This T cell receptor beta chain was retrieved from a study of CXCR3-negative and CXCR3-positive naive CD8 T cells. Study-wide results and limits: Surface CD5 matched across naive subsets, and TRB CDR3 properties served to infer TCR strength. TRB CDR3s of CXCR3-positive naive cells were more hydrophobic than those of CXCR3-negative naive cells. Fresh PBMCs went into most assays, and CXCR3 expression partly declined after cryopreservation. Whereas memory cells differed, naive CXCR3-negative and CXCR3-positive cells shared similar TRBV-TRBJ usage.

Triplicate sorts, over 250,000 cells apiece, were made for each CD8+ T cell subset. Measured by frequency, this clonotype is medium-sized. Its antigen is undetermined. CDR1 PRHDT and CDR2 FYEKMQ come from the germline V gene (reference sequence). This CDR3 contains 14 residues. Preparation of TRB cDNA libraries relied on 5' RACE carrying UMI labels. Each CDR3 protein gets one entry in TCRdb, which reprocessed the 5' RACE reads and gives no DNA. This sample's clone table lists approximately 5,000 distinct CDR3 sequences. The clonotype comes from a human donor in good health. Some clones in this sample may be carry-over from other donors' samples. What was sequenced was naive CXCR3+ CD8+ T cells from blood. Regarding subset: CD45RO-CCR7+CD27+CD95- naive CD8+ T cells expressing CXCR3 (TNR3+). V and J are TRBV13 and TRBJ2-7; TCRdb indicates TRBD1, and absent DNA this call remains unverified. The CDR3 is CASSLGQGPYEQYF.